The following is a T cell receptor beta chain sequence with its context. What it binds is unknown. This entry belongs to a study of identifying expanded T cells in peripheral blood. General observations from the study: Two-week clone count variance significantly increased as total template count grew.

The method was immunoSEQ multiplex PCR; TCRdb's version includes in-frame clones alone and lacks a portion of them. The sample consists of 70,000 to 95,000 clones, about nine tenths of them appearing once. This CDR3 region has 15 residues. Germline-derived CDR1 and CDR2 are SGHTA and FQGNSA. V lost 5 bases, J lost 0 bases, and 11 bases lay in between. The chain has TRBV7-2 and TRBJ1-3, with D perhaps matching TRBD1 (5 bases). The TCR comes from a person between 18 and 75 years old in good health. Material: blood. Here the CDR3 reads CASSPTAYSGNTIYF. The CDR3 DNA reads as TGTGCCAGCAGCCCGACAGCGTACTCTGGAAACACCATATATTTT.